The rows below give T cell receptor beta chains drawn from one sample of a study of cytomegalovirus exposure and HLA in healthy donors. This table comes from immunoSEQ multiplex PCR, and its TCRdb copy is limited to in-frame clones, with some not included. The sample has some 210,000 clones, over 80% seen once; the top ten hold 4.5% to 6%. The sequenced sample consisted of PBMCs. These TCRs come from a woman under 30 in good health and CMV-seronegative. Both conserved end residues are part of each CDR3. Fields, in order: J gene, V gene, D gene, clone size, CDR3 protein, CDR3 DNA. The D gene is left open where the match is weak. Clone size appears in some rows only: once, few, many, or a class for an expanded clone.

TRBJ1-5 | TRBV30 | NA | NA | CAWKGQGQPQHF | TGTGCCTGGAAGGGGCAGGGTCAGCCCCAGCATTTT
TRBJ2-1 | TRBV6-4 | TRBD2 | once | CASSRTSGKSYNEQFF | TGTGCCAGCAGCCGGACTAGCGGAAAATCCTACAATGAGCAGTTCTTC
TRBJ1-2 | TRBV9 | TRBD1 | NA | CASSSLQGGASYGYTF | TGTGCCAGCAGCTCTCTCCAGGGGGGGGCCAGCTATGGCTACACCTTC
TRBJ1-5 | TRBV6-1 | NA | NA | CASSEEVNQPQHF | TGTGCCAGCAGTGAAGAAGTGAATCAGCCCCAGCATTTT
TRBJ2-7 | TRBV2 | NA | NA | CASSDGSGDLYEQYF | TGTGCCAGCAGTGATGGTAGCGGAGACCTCTACGAGCAGTACTTC
TRBJ2-7 | TRBV19 | NA | once | CASRPTGRSYEQYF | TGTGCCAGTAGGCCGACCGGACGGTCCTACGAGCAGTACTTC
TRBJ1-1 | TRBV4-1 | NA | NA | CASSQKTVNTEAFF | TGCGCCAGCAGCCAGAAAACAGTAAACACTGAAGCTTTCTTT
TRBJ2-7 | TRBV19 | NA | NA | CASSIDKNTGYEQYF | TGTGCCAGTAGTATAGATAAGAATACAGGCTACGAGCAGTACTTC
TRBJ2-3 | TRBV13 | TRBD2 | NA | CASSLGAGGASSTDTQYF | TGTGCCAGCAGCTTAGGCGCCGGGGGGGCATCGAGCACAGATACGCAGTATTTT
TRBJ2-2 | TRBV6-6 | NA | NA | CASSYELPSGELFF | TGTGCCAGCAGTTACGAACTCCCGAGTGGGGAGCTGTTTTTT
TRBJ2-6 | TRBV5-1 | NA | NA | CASTFQSERANVLTF | TGCGCCAGCACCTTTCAGAGTGAAAGGGCCAACGTCCTGACTTTC
TRBJ2-2 | TRBV19 | TRBD1 | NA | CASSADRGFTGELFF | TGTGCCAGTAGTGCCGACAGGGGGTTTACCGGGGAGCTGTTTTTT
TRBJ2-7 | TRBV11-2 | TRBD1 | once | CASSFQQGESYEQYF | TGTGCCAGCAGCTTTCAACAGGGGGAATCCTACGAGCAGTACTTC
TRBJ2-1 | TRBV5-1 | TRBD1 | NA | CASSFGQGKYNEQFF | TGCGCCAGCAGCTTTGGACAGGGAAAGTACAATGAGCAGTTCTTC
TRBJ2-3 | TRBV5-4 | TRBD2 | NA | CASSSHSGRSTDTQYF | TGTGCCAGCAGCTCGCATAGCGGGAGGAGCACAGATACGCAGTATTTT
TRBJ2-1 | TRBV9 | TRBD2 | NA | CASSPRTSGGVYNEQFF | TGTGCCAGCAGCCCTCGGACTAGCGGGGGTGTCTACAATGAGCAGTTCTTC
TRBJ1-2 | TRBV5-1 | NA | NA | CASSSGRATPYGYTF | TGCGCCAGCAGCTCGGGTAGGGCGACTCCATATGGCTACACCTTC
TRBJ2-1 | TRBV2 | TRBD2 | once | CASSATSGGAGEQFF | TGTGCCAGCAGTGCGACTAGCGGGGGGGCGGGTGAGCAGTTCTTC
TRBJ2-1 | TRBV29-1 | NA | NA | CSVNIYNEQFF | TGCAGCGTCAACATTTACAATGAGCAGTTCTTC
TRBJ2-7 | TRBV7-9 | NA | NA | CASSPSPGAYEQYF | TGTGCCAGCAGCCCGTCCCCAGGGGCCTACGAGCAGTACTTC
TRBJ1-4 | TRBV11-3 | NA | NA | CAEYYSATNEKLFF | TGTGCAGAGTACTACAGCGCAACTAATGAAAAACTGTTTTTT
TRBJ2-1 | TRBV7-8 | TRBD2 | NA | CASSGSGGLSNEQFF | TGTGCCAGCAGCGGTAGCGGGGGACTTAGCAATGAGCAGTTCTTC
TRBJ1-4 | TRBV4-1 | NA | NA | CASSPASGQGEKLFF | TGCGCCAGCAGCCCAGCAAGTGGGCAAGGTGAAAAACTGTTTTTT
TRBJ2-7 | TRBV2 | NA | NA | CASYSDYEQYF | TGTGCCAGCTACAGCGACTACGAGCAGTACTTC
TRBJ2-3 | TRBV5-1 | NA | NA | CASSGAGSGDTQYF | TGCGCCAGCAGCGGGGCAGGGTCGGGAGATACGCAGTATTTT
TRBJ2-7 | TRBV4-1 | NA | NA | CASSQGGGSYEQYF | TGCGCCAGCAGCCAAGGGGGCGGATCCTACGAGCAGTACTTC
TRBJ2-1 | TRBV5-4 | NA | NA | CASRPGTYNEQFF | TGTGCCAGCAGGCCGGGAACCTACAATGAGCAGTTCTTC
TRBJ2-1 | TRBV6-5 | NA | NA | CASSLYNEQFF | TGTGCCAGCAGTCTCTACAATGAGCAGTTCTTC
TRBJ1-1 | TRBV12-5 | TRBD1 | NA | CASGLVPGQGVGTEAFF | TGTGCTAGTGGTTTGGTACCGGGACAGGGGGTAGGCACTGAAGCTTTCTTT
TRBJ1-5 | TRBV28 | NA | NA | CASSYGGGNQPQHF | TGTGCCAGCAGTTACGGAGGGGGCAATCAGCCCCAGCATTTT
TRBJ1-1 | TRBV6-5 | NA | NA | CASSSPGEAFF | TGTGCCAGCAGTTCTCCGGGTGAAGCTTTCTTT
TRBJ1-2 | TRBV4-1 | NA | NA | CASSQVLGVANYGYTF | TGCGCCAGCAGCCAAGTCTTAGGAGTAGCTAACTATGGCTACACCTTC
TRBJ1-2 | TRBV2 | NA | NA | CASSLTGGYTF | TGTGCCAGCAGTTTGACGGGGGGCTACACCTTC
TRBJ1-2 | TRBV4-1 | NA | NA | CASSLQVSTFYGYTF | TGCGCCAGCAGCCTGCAGGTTTCCACCTTCTATGGCTACACCTTC
TRBJ2-1 | TRBV4-2 | TRBD2 | NA | CASSTGIAGGYNEQFF | TGTGCCAGCAGCACGGGGATAGCGGGAGGCTACAATGAGCAGTTCTTC
TRBJ2-7 | TRBV28 | NA | NA | CATTFGGEQGTHEQYF | TGTGCCACCACCTTTGGGGGTGAGCAGGGGACCCACGAGCAGTACTTC
TRBJ2-7 | TRBV4-2 | NA | NA | CASSQGSRALAEQYF | TGTGCCAGCAGCCAGGGGAGTAGGGCCCTGGCTGAGCAGTACTTC
TRBJ2-7 | TRBV13 | TRBD2 | NA | CASSTGTSGPYEQYF | TGTGCCAGCAGCACAGGGACTAGCGGTCCCTACGAGCAGTACTTC
TRBJ1-1 | TRBV5-6 | NA | NA | CASSLRARPMNTEAFF | TGTGCCAGCAGCTTGAGGGCCAGGCCAATGAACACTGAAGCTTTCTTT
TRBJ2-3 | TRBV9 | NA | NA | CASSMDLASTDTQYF | TGTGCCAGCAGCATGGACTTAGCTAGCACAGATACGCAGTATTTT
TRBJ2-4 | TRBV6-1 | NA | NA | CASSPEGYIQYF | TGTGCCAGCAGTCCGGAGGGGTACATTCAGTACTTC
TRBJ2-1 | TRBV9 | NA | NA | CASSVDSPEQFF | TGTGCCAGCAGCGTAGATTCCCCTGAGCAGTTCTTC
TRBJ1-5 | TRBV27 | NA | NA | CASSLGGQGPQPQHF | TGTGCCAGCAGTTTAGGGGGCCAAGGCCCCCAGCCCCAGCATTTT
TRBJ1-4 | TRBV16 | NA | NA | CASNSGGKLFF | TGTGCCAGCAACTCCGGGGGAAAACTGTTTTTT
TRBJ2-1 | TRBV2 | NA | NA | CASGGPASYNEQFF | TGTGCCAGCGGGGGACCGGCATCCTACAATGAGCAGTTCTTC
TRBJ1-1 | TRBV25-1 | NA | NA | CASSLTPNTEAFF | TGTGCCAGCAGTTTAACACCGAACACTGAAGCTTTCTTT
TRBJ2-7 | TRBV6-1 | NA | NA | CASSGGETAGGRTGEQYF | TGTGCCAGCAGTGGGGGGGAAACGGCTGGAGGCCGGACGGGCGAGCAGTACTTC
TRBJ2-5 | TRBV7-2 | TRBD2 | NA | CASSQTPLAGGDSETQYF | TGTGCCAGCAGCCAAACCCCACTAGCGGGGGGGGATTCGGAGACCCAGTACTTC
TRBJ2-7 | TRBV6-1 | NA | few | CASSGLFEQYF | TGTGCCAGCAGTGGTCTCTTCGAGCAGTACTTC
TRBJ2-5 | TRBV6-5 | TRBD2 | NA | CASSFSGGTQETQYF | TGTGCCAGCAGTTTTAGCGGGGGGACCCAAGAGACCCAGTACTTC
TRBJ1-6 | TRBV5-6 | NA | NA | CASSFTGLSYNSPLHF | TGTGCCAGCAGCTTTACAGGGCTCTCCTATAATTCACCCCTCCACTTT
TRBJ2-1 | TRBV19 | NA | once | CASSISSSYNEQFF | TGTGCCAGTAGTATTTCTAGCTCCTACAATGAGCAGTTCTTC
TRBJ1-6 | TRBV2 | NA | few | CASGDALYNSPLHF | TGTGCCAGCGGGGACGCCTTGTATAATTCACCCCTCCACTTT